The rows below give T cell receptor beta chains drawn from one sample of a study of radiotherapy plus CTLA-4 blockade in lung cancer. TCRdb's table, derived via immunoSEQ multiplex PCR, lists solely in-frame clones and lacks some. The repertoire holds about 46,000 clones, with 70% to 80% as singletons. This material consisted of peripheral blood, taken from a patient treated with radiotherapy plus ipilimumab. Receptors originate from a human donor with non-small cell lung cancer who had a complete response to radiotherapy plus ipilimumab. Both conserved end residues are part of each CDR3. Each record gives: D gene, clone size, J gene, V gene, CDR3 protein, CDR3 DNA. A D gene is named only where the DNA matches it firmly. Clone sizes are given selectively: once, few, many, or a class where the clone is expanded.

D gene: NA; clone size: NA; J gene: TRBJ2-2; V gene: TRBV7-9; CDR3 protein: CASSSSLFGELFF; CDR3 DNA: TGTGCCAGCAGCTCATCCCTATTCGGGGAGCTGTTTTTT
D gene: TRBD2; clone size: once; J gene: TRBJ2-5; V gene: TRBV5-1; CDR3 protein: CASSLAGTRSETQYF; CDR3 DNA: TGCGCCAGCAGCTTGGCCGGGACTAGATCAGAGACCCAGTACTTC
D gene: TRBD2; clone size: NA; J gene: TRBJ2-3; V gene: TRBV11-3; CDR3 protein: CASSRWEGSGTLTFTDTQYF; CDR3 DNA: TGTGCCAGCAGCCGCTGGGAAGGTAGCGGGACGTTAACCTTCACAGATACGCAGTATTTT
D gene: NA; clone size: NA; J gene: TRBJ1-6; V gene: TRBV10-1; CDR3 protein: CASSGQQNSPLHF; CDR3 DNA: TGCGCCAGCAGTGGCCAACAGAATTCACCCCTCCACTTT
D gene: TRBD1; clone size: NA; J gene: TRBJ2-1; V gene: TRBV7-6; CDR3 protein: CASSSDRAGYNEQFF; CDR3 DNA: TGTGCCAGCAGCTCGGACAGGGCCGGCTACAATGAGCAGTTCTTC
D gene: TRBD1; clone size: once; J gene: TRBJ1-5; V gene: TRBV18; CDR3 protein: CASSPGDRGGNQPQHF; CDR3 DNA: TGTGCCAGCTCACCCGGGGACAGGGGAGGCAATCAGCCCCAGCATTTT
D gene: NA; clone size: once; J gene: TRBJ1-1; V gene: TRBV6-4; CDR3 protein: CASSLQENTEAFF; CDR3 DNA: TGTGCCAGCAGCCTACAGGAGAACACTGAAGCTTTCTTT
D gene: NA; clone size: NA; J gene: TRBJ2-4; V gene: TRBV4-3; CDR3 protein: CASSQDLGGAKNIQYF; CDR3 DNA: TGCGCCAGCAGCCAAGATCTGGGCGGGGCCAAAAACATTCAGTACTTC
D gene: TRBD1; clone size: once; J gene: TRBJ1-6; V gene: TRBV4-2; CDR3 protein: CASSQDPRQGRNYNSPLHF; CDR3 DNA: TGTGCCAGCAGCCAAGATCCGAGACAGGGCCGAAATTATAATTCACCCCTCCACTTT
D gene: TRBD2; clone size: once; J gene: TRBJ2-1; V gene: TRBV9; CDR3 protein: CASSVVSGGTSGVGEQFF; CDR3 DNA: TGTGCCAGCAGCGTAGTCTCGGGAGGGACTAGCGGGGTGGGTGAGCAGTTCTTC
D gene: NA; clone size: NA; J gene: TRBJ1-1; V gene: TRBV7-6; CDR3 protein: CASSLQGQNTEAFF; CDR3 DNA: TGTGCCAGCAGCCTACAGGGCCAGAACACTGAAGCTTTCTTT
D gene: NA; clone size: NA; J gene: TRBJ1-4; V gene: TRBV5-1; CDR3 protein: CASSLLTESNEKLFF; CDR3 DNA: TGCGCCAGCAGCTTGTTGACAGAGAGTAATGAAAAACTGTTTTTT
D gene: TRBD1; clone size: NA; J gene: TRBJ1-2; V gene: TRBV4-3; CDR3 protein: CASSQSTGGTNYGYTF; CDR3 DNA: TGCGCCAGCAGCCAAAGTACAGGGGGTACTAACTATGGCTACACCTTC
D gene: TRBD2; clone size: NA; J gene: TRBJ2-1; V gene: TRBV6-1; CDR3 protein: CASSALAGGPYEQFF; CDR3 DNA: TGTGCCAGCAGTGCGCTAGCGGGAGGGCCGTATGAGCAGTTCTTC
D gene: NA; clone size: medium-sized; J gene: TRBJ1-4; V gene: TRBV19; CDR3 protein: CASRREINEKLFF; CDR3 DNA: TGTGCCAGTAGGCGGGAGATTAATGAAAAACTGTTTTTT
D gene: TRBD1; clone size: NA; J gene: TRBJ1-3; V gene: TRBV18; CDR3 protein: CASSPKQGFGNTIYF; CDR3 DNA: TGTGCCAGCTCACCTAAACAGGGGTTTGGGAACACCATATATTTT
D gene: TRBD1; clone size: NA; J gene: TRBJ1-4; V gene: TRBV6-1; CDR3 protein: CASRTGGAFEKLFF; CDR3 DNA: TGTGCCAGCAGGACAGGGGGCGCGTTTGAAAAACTGTTTTTT
D gene: NA; clone size: NA; J gene: TRBJ1-5; V gene: TRBV19; CDR3 protein: CASTKDPDSNQPQHF; CDR3 DNA: TGTGCCAGCACTAAGGATCCAGATAGCAATCAGCCCCAGCATTTT
D gene: TRBD2; clone size: NA; J gene: TRBJ2-3; V gene: TRBV7-8; CDR3 protein: CASSFVAGGSYDTQYF; CDR3 DNA: TGTGCCAGCAGCTTCGTGGCGGGGGGGTCTTACGATACGCAGTATTTT
D gene: TRBD2; clone size: NA; J gene: TRBJ2-2; V gene: TRBV4-3; CDR3 protein: CASSLGASGGAGTGELFF; CDR3 DNA: TGCGCCAGCAGTCTGGGGGCTAGCGGGGGGGCGGGAACCGGGGAGCTGTTTTTT
D gene: TRBD1; clone size: NA; J gene: TRBJ1-1; V gene: TRBV5-6; CDR3 protein: CASSRQGTRGTEAFF; CDR3 DNA: TGTGCCAGCAGCCGACAGGGGACCAGGGGCACTGAAGCTTTCTTT
D gene: NA; clone size: NA; J gene: TRBJ2-6; V gene: TRBV15; CDR3 protein: CATSRDLADSLTF; CDR3 DNA: TGTGCCACCAGCAGAGATCTGGCAGACAGCCTGACTTTC
D gene: NA; clone size: NA; J gene: TRBJ2-2; V gene: TRBV9; CDR3 protein: CASSVGWASSKNTGELFF; CDR3 DNA: TGTGCCAGCAGCGTAGGTTGGGCTAGCTCCAAGAACACCGGGGAGCTGTTTTTT
D gene: TRBD1; clone size: NA; J gene: TRBJ1-4; V gene: TRBV5-1; CDR3 protein: CASSLGGQGREKLFF; CDR3 DNA: TGCGCCAGCAGCTTGGGGGGACAGGGTCGTGAAAAACTGTTTTTT
D gene: NA; clone size: NA; J gene: TRBJ2-2; V gene: TRBV2; CDR3 protein: CASRPRVTGELFF; CDR3 DNA: TGTGCCAGCAGGCCCCGGGTCACCGGGGAGCTGTTTTTT
D gene: NA; clone size: NA; J gene: TRBJ1-1; V gene: TRBV5-1; CDR3 protein: CASSLEGGRMNTEAFF; CDR3 DNA: TGCGCCAGCAGCTTGGAAGGCGGCAGAATGAACACTGAAGCTTTCTTT
D gene: NA; clone size: NA; J gene: TRBJ1-5; V gene: TRBV14; CDR3 protein: CASSQGVGSQPQHF; CDR3 DNA: TGTGCCAGCAGCCAAGGCGTAGGGAGTCAGCCCCAGCATTTT
D gene: TRBD2; clone size: once; J gene: TRBJ2-5; V gene: TRBV15; CDR3 protein: CATSRGASGAQETQYF; CDR3 DNA: TGTGCCACCAGCAGAGGGGCTAGCGGAGCCCAAGAGACCCAGTACTTC
D gene: NA; clone size: NA; J gene: TRBJ1-2; V gene: TRBV4-1; CDR3 protein: CASSQGHQTGDYGYTF; CDR3 DNA: TGCGCCAGCAGCCAAGGCCATCAGACAGGAGACTATGGCTACACCTTC
D gene: TRBD2; clone size: NA; J gene: TRBJ2-1; V gene: TRBV6-6; CDR3 protein: CASSSWTSGYPNEQFF; CDR3 DNA: TGTGCCAGCAGTTCCTGGACTAGCGGTTATCCCAATGAGCAGTTCTTC
D gene: TRBD2; clone size: NA; J gene: TRBJ2-2; V gene: TRBV5-1; CDR3 protein: CASSTMRGGSNTGELFF; CDR3 DNA: TGCGCCAGCAGCACCATGCGGGGGGGGTCGAACACCGGGGAGCTGTTTTTT
D gene: TRBD2; clone size: NA; J gene: TRBJ2-1; V gene: TRBV19; CDR3 protein: CASSIDPSGSSRHNEQFF; CDR3 DNA: TGTGCCAGTAGTATAGACCCTAGCGGGAGTTCTCGTCACAATGAGCAGTTCTTC
D gene: TRBD1; clone size: NA; J gene: TRBJ2-5; V gene: TRBV29-1; CDR3 protein: CSVEDRGQGPETQYF; CDR3 DNA: TGCAGCGTTGAAGATCGGGGACAGGGGCCAGAGACCCAGTACTTC
D gene: TRBD1; clone size: NA; J gene: TRBJ2-1; V gene: TRBV18; CDR3 protein: CASSDRDRQYNEQFF; CDR3 DNA: TGTGCCAGCTCAGACCGGGACAGGCAATACAATGAGCAGTTCTTC
D gene: NA; clone size: NA; J gene: TRBJ1-1; V gene: TRBV21-1; CDR3 protein: CASTIGTGGGGMLDTEAFF; CDR3 DNA: TGTGCCAGCACCATTGGGACAGGGGGCGGGGGGATGTTAGACACTGAAGCTTTCTTT
D gene: TRBD1; clone size: NA; J gene: TRBJ1-3; V gene: TRBV19; CDR3 protein: CASSSTGVFSGNTIYF; CDR3 DNA: TGTGCCAGTAGTAGCACAGGGGTGTTCTCTGGAAACACCATATATTTT
D gene: TRBD1; clone size: NA; J gene: TRBJ1-1; V gene: TRBV27; CDR3 protein: CASSPGGITEAFF; CDR3 DNA: TGTGCCAGCAGCCCAGGGGGCATCACTGAAGCTTTCTTT
D gene: NA; clone size: NA; J gene: TRBJ1-5; V gene: TRBV11-2; CDR3 protein: CASSLAGWRNQPQHF; CDR3 DNA: TGTGCCAGCAGCTTAGCGGGGTGGAGGAATCAGCCCCAGCATTTT
D gene: TRBD2; clone size: NA; J gene: TRBJ2-1; V gene: TRBV19; CDR3 protein: CASSIATSGRAWEQFF; CDR3 DNA: TGTGCCAGTAGTATAGCCACTAGCGGGAGGGCCTGGGAGCAGTTCTTC
D gene: TRBD1; clone size: NA; J gene: TRBJ1-2; V gene: TRBV9; CDR3 protein: CASSVGATGGQYGYTF; CDR3 DNA: TGTGCCAGCAGCGTAGGGGCGACAGGGGGCCAATATGGCTACACCTTC
D gene: NA; clone size: NA; J gene: TRBJ1-2; V gene: TRBV7-2; CDR3 protein: CASSLPPDRARFTF; CDR3 DNA: TGTGCCAGCAGCTTACCGCCGGACAGAGCCCGTTTCACCTTC
D gene: NA; clone size: NA; J gene: TRBJ1-4; V gene: TRBV6-6; CDR3 protein: CASSKQGLEKLFF; CDR3 DNA: TGTGCCAGCAGCAAACAGGGTCTGGAAAAACTGTTTTTT
D gene: NA; clone size: NA; J gene: TRBJ2-1; V gene: TRBV7-2; CDR3 protein: CASSLATGSWFF; CDR3 DNA: TGTGCCAGCAGCTTAGCGACGGGTTCTTGGTTCTTC
D gene: TRBD1; clone size: NA; J gene: TRBJ1-5; V gene: TRBV27; CDR3 protein: CASSPLTGISNQPQHF; CDR3 DNA: TGTGCCAGCAGTCCTCTGACAGGGATAAGCAATCAGCCCCAGCATTTT
D gene: TRBD2; clone size: NA; J gene: TRBJ2-5; V gene: TRBV7-9; CDR3 protein: CASSPTLAGAKETQYF; CDR3 DNA: TGTGCCAGCAGCCCGACCCTAGCGGGAGCCAAAGAGACCCAGTACTTC
D gene: NA; clone size: once; J gene: TRBJ1-5; V gene: TRBV19; CDR3 protein: CASTRVKDRSLPSNQPQHF; CDR3 DNA: TGTGCCAGTACCAGGGTTAAGGACAGAAGTCTTCCTAGCAATCAGCCCCAGCATTTT
D gene: TRBD1; clone size: NA; J gene: TRBJ1-4; V gene: TRBV30; CDR3 protein: CACDRGIEKLFF; CDR3 DNA: TGTGCCTGTGACAGGGGGATCGAAAAACTGTTTTTT
D gene: TRBD1; clone size: NA; J gene: TRBJ1-2; V gene: TRBV6-6; CDR3 protein: CASSYSGGQGSGYTF; CDR3 DNA: TGTGCCAGCAGTTACTCCGGGGGACAGGGTTCCGGCTACACCTTC
D gene: NA; clone size: NA; J gene: TRBJ1-5; V gene: TRBV7-2; CDR3 protein: CASSLGLWQPQHF; CDR3 DNA: TGTGCCAGCAGCCTAGGACTGTGGCAGCCCCAGCATTTT